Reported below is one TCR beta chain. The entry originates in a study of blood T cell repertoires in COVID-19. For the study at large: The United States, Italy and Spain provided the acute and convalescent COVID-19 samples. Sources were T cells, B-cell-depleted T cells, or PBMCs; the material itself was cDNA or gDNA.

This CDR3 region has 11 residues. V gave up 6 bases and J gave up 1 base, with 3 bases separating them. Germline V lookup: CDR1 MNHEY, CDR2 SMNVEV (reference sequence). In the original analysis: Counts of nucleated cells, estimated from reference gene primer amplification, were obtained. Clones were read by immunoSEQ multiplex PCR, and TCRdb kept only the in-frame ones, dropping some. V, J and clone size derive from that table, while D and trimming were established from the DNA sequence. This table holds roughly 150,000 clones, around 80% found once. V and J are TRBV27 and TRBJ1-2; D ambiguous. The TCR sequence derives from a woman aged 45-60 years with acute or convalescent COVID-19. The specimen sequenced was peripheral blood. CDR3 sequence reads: CASSNNYGYTF. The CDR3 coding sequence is TGTGCCAGCAGCAATAACTATGGCTACACCTTC.